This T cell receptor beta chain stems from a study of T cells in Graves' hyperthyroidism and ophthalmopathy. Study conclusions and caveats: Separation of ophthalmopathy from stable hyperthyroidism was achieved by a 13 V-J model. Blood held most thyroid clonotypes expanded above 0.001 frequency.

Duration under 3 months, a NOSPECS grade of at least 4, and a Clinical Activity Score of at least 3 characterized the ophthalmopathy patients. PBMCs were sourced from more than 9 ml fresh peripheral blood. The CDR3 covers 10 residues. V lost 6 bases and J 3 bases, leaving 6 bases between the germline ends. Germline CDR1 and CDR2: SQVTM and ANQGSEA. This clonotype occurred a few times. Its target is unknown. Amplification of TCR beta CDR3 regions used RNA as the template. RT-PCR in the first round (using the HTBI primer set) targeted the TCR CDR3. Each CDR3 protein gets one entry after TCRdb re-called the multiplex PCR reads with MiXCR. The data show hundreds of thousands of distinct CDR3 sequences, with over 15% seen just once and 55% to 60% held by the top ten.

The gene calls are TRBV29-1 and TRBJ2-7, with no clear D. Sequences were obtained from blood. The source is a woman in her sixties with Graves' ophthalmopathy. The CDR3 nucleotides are TGCAGCGTCGTTTTCTACGAGCAGTACTTC. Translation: CSVVFYEQYF.